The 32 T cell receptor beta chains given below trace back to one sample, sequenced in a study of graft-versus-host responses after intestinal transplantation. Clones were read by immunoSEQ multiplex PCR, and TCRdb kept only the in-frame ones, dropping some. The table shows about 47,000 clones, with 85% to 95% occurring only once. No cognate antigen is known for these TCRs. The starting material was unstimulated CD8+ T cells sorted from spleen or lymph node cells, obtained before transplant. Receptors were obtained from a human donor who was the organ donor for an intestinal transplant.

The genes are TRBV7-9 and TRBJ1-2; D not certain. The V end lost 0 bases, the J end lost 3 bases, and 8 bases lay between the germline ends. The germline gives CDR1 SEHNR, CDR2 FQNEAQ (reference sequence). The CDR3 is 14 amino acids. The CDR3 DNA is TGTGCCAGCAGCTTAGCGGGAGACTACTATGGCTACACCTTC. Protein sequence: CASSLAGDYYGYTF.

CDR3 nucleotides: TGTGCCAGCAGTTTATCTAGCGGGGGCCTCAATGAGCAGTTCTTC. Translated, it gives CASSLSSGGLNEQFF. This rearrangement joins TRBV27 to TRBJ2-1; TRBD2 matches at 9 bases. Trimming at V came to 0 bases and at J to 6 bases, leaving 3 bases not matched to a gene. Germline CDR1 is MNHEY and CDR2 is SMNVEV (reference sequence). The CDR3 extends over 15 amino acids.

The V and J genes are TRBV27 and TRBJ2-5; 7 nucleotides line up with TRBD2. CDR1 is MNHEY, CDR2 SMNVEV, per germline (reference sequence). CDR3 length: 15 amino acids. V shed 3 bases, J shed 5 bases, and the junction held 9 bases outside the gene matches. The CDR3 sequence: CASSLGGEVRETQYF. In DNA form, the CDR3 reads TGTGCCAGCAGTTTGGGGGGGGAGGTCAGGGAGACCCAGTACTTC.

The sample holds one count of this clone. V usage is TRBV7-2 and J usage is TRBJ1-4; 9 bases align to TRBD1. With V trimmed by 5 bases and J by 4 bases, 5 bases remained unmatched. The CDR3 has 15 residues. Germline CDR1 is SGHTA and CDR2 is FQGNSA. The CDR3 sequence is CASSPGQGFNEKLFF. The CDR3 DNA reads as TGTGCCAGCAGCCCGGGACAGGGCTTTAATGAAAAACTGTTTTTT.

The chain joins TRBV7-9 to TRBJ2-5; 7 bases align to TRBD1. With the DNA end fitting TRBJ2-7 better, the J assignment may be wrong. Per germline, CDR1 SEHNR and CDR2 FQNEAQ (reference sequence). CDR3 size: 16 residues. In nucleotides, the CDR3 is TGTGCCAGCAGCTTAGGGGACAGAGGGTCCTCCTACGAGCAGTACTTC. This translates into CASSLGDRGSSYEQYF.

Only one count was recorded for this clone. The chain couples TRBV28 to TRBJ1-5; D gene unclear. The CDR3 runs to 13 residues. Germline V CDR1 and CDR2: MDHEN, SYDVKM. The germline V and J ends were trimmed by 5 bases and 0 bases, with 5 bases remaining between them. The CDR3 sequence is CASSLNSNQPQHF. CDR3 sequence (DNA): TGTGCCAGCAGTCTAAATAGCAATCAGCCCCAGCATTTT.

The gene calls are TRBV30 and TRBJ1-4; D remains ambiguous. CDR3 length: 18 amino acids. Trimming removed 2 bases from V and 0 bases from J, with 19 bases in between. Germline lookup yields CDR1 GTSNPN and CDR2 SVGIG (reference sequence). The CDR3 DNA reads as TGTGCCTGGAGTCGAATCGGGGTTTCGGCCGCAACTAATGAAAAACTGTTTTTT. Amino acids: CAWSRIGVSAATNEKLFF.

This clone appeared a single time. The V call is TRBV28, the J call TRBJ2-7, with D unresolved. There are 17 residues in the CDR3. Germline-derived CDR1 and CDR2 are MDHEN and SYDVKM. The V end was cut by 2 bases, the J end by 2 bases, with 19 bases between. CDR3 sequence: CASSLPRREVLTYEQYF. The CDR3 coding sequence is TGTGCCAGCAGTTTACCCCGACGAGAGGTACTGACCTACGAGCAGTACTTC.

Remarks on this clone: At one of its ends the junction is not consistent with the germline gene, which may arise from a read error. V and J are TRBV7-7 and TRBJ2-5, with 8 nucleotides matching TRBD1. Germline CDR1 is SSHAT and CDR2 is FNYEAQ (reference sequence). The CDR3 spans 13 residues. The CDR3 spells CASSVQGEETQYF. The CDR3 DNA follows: TGTGCTAGCAGCGTACAGGGGGAAGAGACCCAGTACTTC.

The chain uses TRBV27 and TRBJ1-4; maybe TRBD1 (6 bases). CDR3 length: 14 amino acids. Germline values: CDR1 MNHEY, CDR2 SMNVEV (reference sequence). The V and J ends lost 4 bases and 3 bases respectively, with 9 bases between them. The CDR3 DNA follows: TGTGCCAGCAGTTCCGGACAGTCTAATGAAAAACTGTTTTTT. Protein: CASSSGQSNEKLFF.

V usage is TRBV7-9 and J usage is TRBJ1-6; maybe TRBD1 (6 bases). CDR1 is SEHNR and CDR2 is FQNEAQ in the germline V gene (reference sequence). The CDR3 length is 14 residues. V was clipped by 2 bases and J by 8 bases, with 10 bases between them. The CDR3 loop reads CASSLLAGDSPLHF. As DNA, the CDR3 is TGTGCCAGCAGCTTATTGGCAGGGGATTCACCCCTCCACTTT.

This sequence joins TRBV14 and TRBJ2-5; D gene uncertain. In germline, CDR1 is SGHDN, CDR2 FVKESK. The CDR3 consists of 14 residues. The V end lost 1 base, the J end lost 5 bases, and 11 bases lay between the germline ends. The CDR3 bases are TGTGCCAGCAGCCAAGCGATACGACGGGAGACCCAGTACTTC. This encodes CASSQAIRRETQYF.

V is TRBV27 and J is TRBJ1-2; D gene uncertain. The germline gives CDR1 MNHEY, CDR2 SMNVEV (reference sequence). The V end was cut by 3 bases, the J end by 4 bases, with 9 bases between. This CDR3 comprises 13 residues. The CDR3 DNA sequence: TGTGCCAGCAGTTTTGGGCTGTTCTATGGCTACACCTTC. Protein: CASSFGLFYGYTF.

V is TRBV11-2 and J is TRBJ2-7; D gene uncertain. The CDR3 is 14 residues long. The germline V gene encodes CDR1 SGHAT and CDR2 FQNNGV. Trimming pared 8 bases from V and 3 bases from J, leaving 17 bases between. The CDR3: CASELGTYRYEQYF. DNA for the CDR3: TGTGCCAGCGAGCTAGGTACATATCGCTACGAGCAGTACTTC. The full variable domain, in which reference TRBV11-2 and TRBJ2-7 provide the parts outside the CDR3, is EAGVAQSPRYKIIEKRQSVAFWCNPISGHATLYWYQQILGQGPKLLIQFQNNGVVDDSQLPKDRFSAERLKGVDSTLKIQPAKLEDSAVYLCASELGTYRYEQYFGPGTRLTVT.

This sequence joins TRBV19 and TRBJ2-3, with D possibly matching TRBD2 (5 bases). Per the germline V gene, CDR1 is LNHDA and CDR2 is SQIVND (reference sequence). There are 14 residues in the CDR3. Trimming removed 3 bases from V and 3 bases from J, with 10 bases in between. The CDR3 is CASSILEGTDTQYF. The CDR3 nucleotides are TGTGCCAGTAGTATCCTTGAGGGAACAGATACGCAGTATTTT.

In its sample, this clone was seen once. The CDR3 here is CASSEALGQGEGYTF. The CDR3 nucleotides read TGTGCCAGCAGTGAAGCCCTGGGACAGGGGGAAGGCTACACCTTC. This sequence joins TRBV2 and TRBJ1-2; TRBD1 aligns across 11 bases. The ends lost 0 bases at V and 8 bases at J; junction bases unmatched: 5. The germline CDR1 and CDR2 sequences are SNHLY and FYNNEI. The CDR3 consists of 15 residues. Complete variable domain (other parts from reference TRBV2 and TRBJ1-2): EPEVTQTPSHQVTQMGQEVILRCVPISNHLYFYWYRQILGQKVEFLVSFYNNEISEKSEIFDDQFSVERPDGSNFTLKIRSTKLEDSAMYFCASSEALGQGEGYTFGSGTRLTVV.

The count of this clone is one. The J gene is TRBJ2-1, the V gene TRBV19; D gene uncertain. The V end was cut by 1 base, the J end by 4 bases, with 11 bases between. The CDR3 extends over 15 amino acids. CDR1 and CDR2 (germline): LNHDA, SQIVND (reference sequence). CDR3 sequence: CASSIVRLEYNEQFF. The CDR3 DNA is TGTGCCAGTAGTATAGTACGACTGGAGTACAATGAGCAGTTCTTC. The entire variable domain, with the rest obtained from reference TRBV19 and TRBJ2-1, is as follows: DGGITQSPKYLFRKEGQNVTLSCEQNLNHDAMYWYRQDPGQGLRLIYYSQIVNDFQKGDIAEGYSVSREKKESFPLTVTSAQKNPTAFYLCASSIVRLEYNEQFFGPGTRLTVL.

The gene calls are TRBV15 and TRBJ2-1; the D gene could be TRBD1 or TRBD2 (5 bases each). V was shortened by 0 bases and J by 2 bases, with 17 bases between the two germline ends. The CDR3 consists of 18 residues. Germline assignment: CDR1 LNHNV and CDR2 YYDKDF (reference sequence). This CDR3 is CATSRDLGAGTTYNEQFF. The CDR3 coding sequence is TGTGCCACCAGCAGAGATTTAGGCGCCGGGACCACCTACAATGAGCAGTTCTTC.

This CDR3 is CARMDTSSYEQYF. The CDR3 bases are TGTGCCAGGATGGACACGAGCTCCTACGAGCAGTACTTC. The chain combines TRBV6-1 with TRBJ2-7, with a possible D match to TRBD1 (5 bases). The CDR3 length is 13 residues. Deletions cut 9 bases from V and 0 bases from J, with 12 bases between. CDR1 is MNHNS, CDR2 SASEGT, per germline.

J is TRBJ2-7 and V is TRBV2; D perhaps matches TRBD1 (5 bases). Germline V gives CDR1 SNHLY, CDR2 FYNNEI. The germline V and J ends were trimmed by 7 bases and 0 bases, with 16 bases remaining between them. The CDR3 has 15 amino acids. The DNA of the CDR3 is TGTGCCAGCAAAACGGCGCAGGGCGACTCCTACGAGCAGTACTTC. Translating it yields CASKTAQGDSYEQYF.

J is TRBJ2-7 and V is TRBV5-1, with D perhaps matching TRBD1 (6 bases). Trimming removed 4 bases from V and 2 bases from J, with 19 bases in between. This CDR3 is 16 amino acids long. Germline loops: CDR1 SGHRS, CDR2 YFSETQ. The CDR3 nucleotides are TGCGCCAGCAGCCCGGCCGTCGTTACAGGGCCCTACGAGCAGTACTTC. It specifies CASSPAVVTGPYEQYF.

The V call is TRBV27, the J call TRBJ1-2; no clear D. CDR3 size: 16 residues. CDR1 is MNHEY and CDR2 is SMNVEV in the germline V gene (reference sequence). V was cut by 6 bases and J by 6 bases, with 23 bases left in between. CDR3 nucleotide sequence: TGTGCCAGCAGCCACCGGTCAACGTCACGGTCGGATGGCTACACCTTC. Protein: CASSHRSTSRSDGYTF.

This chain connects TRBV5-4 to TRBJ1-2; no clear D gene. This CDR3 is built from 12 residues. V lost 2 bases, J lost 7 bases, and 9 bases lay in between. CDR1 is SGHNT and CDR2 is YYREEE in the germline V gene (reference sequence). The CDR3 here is CASSFGETGYTF. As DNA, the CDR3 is TGTGCCAGCAGCTTCGGGGAGACTGGCTACACCTTC.

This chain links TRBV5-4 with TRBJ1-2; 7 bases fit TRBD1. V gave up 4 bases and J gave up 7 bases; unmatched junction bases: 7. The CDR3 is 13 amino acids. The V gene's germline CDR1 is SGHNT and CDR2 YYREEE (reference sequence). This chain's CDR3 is CASSHSTGIGYTF. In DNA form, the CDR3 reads TGTGCCAGCAGCCACTCGACAGGGATTGGCTACACCTTC.

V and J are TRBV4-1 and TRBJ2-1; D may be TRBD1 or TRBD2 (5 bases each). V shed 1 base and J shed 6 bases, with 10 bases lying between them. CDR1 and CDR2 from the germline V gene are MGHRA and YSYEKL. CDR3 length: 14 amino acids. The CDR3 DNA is TGCGCCAGCAGCCAAGGGGGGAGTGCCAATGAGCAGTTCTTC. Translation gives CASSQGGSANEQFF.

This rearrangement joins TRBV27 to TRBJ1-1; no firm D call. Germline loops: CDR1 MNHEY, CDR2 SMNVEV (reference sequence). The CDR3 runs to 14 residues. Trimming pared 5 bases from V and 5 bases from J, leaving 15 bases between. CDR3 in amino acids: CASSPIGGSTEAFF. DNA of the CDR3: TGTGCCAGCAGTCCGATAGGAGGGTCAACTGAAGCTTTCTTT.

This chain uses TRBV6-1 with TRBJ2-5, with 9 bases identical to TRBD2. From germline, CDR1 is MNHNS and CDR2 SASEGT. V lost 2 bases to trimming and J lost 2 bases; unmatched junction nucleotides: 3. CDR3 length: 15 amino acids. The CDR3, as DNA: TGTGCCAGCAGTGAAAGACTAGCGGAACAAGAGACCCAGTACTTC. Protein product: CASSERLAEQETQYF.

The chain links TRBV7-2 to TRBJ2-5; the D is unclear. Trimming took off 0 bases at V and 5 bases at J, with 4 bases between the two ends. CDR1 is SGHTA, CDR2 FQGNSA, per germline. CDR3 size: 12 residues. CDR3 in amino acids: CASSLAQETQYF. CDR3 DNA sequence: TGTGCCAGCAGCTTAGCGCAGGAGACCCAGTACTTC.

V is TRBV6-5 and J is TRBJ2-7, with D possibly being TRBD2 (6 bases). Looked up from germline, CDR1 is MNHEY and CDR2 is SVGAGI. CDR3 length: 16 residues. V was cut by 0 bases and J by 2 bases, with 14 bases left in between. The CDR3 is CASSYSSGTAAYEQYF. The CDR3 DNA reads TGTGCCAGCAGTTACTCCTCCGGGACTGCGGCCTACGAGCAGTACTTC.

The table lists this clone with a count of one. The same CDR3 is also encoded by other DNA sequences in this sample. CDR3 amino acids: CASSLRGLNYGYTF. CDR3 in DNA: TGTGCCAGCAGTCTCAGGGGGCTCAACTATGGCTACACCTTC. This sequence joins TRBV27 and TRBJ1-2; TRBD1 matches at 8 bases. Trimming cost V 5 bases and J 2 bases; bases outside gene matches: 4. Germline CDR1 reads MNHEY; CDR2 reads SMNVEV (reference sequence). CDR3 length: 14 residues.

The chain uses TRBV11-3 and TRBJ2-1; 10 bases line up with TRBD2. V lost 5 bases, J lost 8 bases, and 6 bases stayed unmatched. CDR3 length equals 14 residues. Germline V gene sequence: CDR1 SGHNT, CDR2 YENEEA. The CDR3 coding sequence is TGTGCCAGCAGCGACAGCGGGGGGGCGGATGAGCAGTTCTTC. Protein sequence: CASSDSGGADEQFF.

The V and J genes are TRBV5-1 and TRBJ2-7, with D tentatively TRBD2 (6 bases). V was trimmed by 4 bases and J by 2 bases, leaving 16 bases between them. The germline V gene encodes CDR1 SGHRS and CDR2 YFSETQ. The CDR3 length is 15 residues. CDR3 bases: TGCGCCAGCAGCCCCGGACCTAGCGAAACCTACGAGCAGTACTTC. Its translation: CASSPGPSETYEQYF.